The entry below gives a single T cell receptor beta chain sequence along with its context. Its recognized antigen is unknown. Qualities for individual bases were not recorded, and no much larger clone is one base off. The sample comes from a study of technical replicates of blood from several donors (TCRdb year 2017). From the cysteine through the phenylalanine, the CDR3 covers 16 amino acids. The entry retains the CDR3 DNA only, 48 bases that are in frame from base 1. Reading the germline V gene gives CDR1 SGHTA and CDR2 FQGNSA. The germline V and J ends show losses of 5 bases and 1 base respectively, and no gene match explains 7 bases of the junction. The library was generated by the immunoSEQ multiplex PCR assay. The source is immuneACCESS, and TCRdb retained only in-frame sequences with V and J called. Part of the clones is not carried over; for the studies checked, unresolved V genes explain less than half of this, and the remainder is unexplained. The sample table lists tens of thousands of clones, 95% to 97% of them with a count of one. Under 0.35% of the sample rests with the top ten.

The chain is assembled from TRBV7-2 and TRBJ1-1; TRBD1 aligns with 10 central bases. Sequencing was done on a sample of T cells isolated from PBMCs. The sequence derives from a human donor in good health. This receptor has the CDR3 CASSKGTGAWNTEAFF. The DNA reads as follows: TGTGCCAGCAGCAAAGGGACAGGGGCGTGGAACACTGAAGCTTTCTTT.